These 29 T cell receptor beta chains were all obtained from the same sample, sequenced in a study of regulatory T cells (dated by TCRdb to between 2018 and 2020). These TCRs are of unknown antigen specificity. The library relied on the immunoSEQ multiplex PCR assay. For the multiplex PCR, 52 forward TRBV primers and 13 reverse TRBJ primers were used, and amplification bias was corrected with both assay-based and computational methods. TCRdb stores this immuneACCESS table with in-frame sequences only. Part of the clones is absent; in the studies checked, under half of the shortfall reflects unresolved V genes, and no reason is known for the rest. The sample has about 35,000 clones on record, around 91% of them singletons. Together, the top ten hold approximately 2.3% of the sample. Results and caveats for the whole study, not just this receptor: Enrichment for hydrophobic residues at CDR3 positions 6 and 7 was found in conventional CD4+ T cells from CD3G-deficient patients, suggesting more self-reactive specificities.

Sequenced input: conventional CD4+ T cells sorted from blood. Receptor source: a person aged 18-35 years with CD3G deficiency.

The chain has TRBV7-9 and TRBJ2-1, with D possibly called TRBD1 or TRBD2 (6 bases each). CDR3 length equals 17 residues. The V gene's germline CDR1 is SEHNR and CDR2 FQNEAQ (reference sequence). V lost 2 bases to trimming and J lost 6 bases, with 20 bases between them. The CDR3 coding sequence is TGTGCCAGCAGCTTAACCCGAGGGGGGCGGCGGGCCAATGAGCAGTTCTTC. Translated: CASSLTRGGRRANEQFF.

The V and J genes are TRBV7-2 and TRBJ2-5; no firm D call. The CDR3 covers 12 residues. The germline V and J ends were trimmed by 5 bases and 1 base, with 5 bases remaining between them. The germline V gene has CDR1 SGHTA and CDR2 FQGNSA. The CDR3 is CASSLPQETQYF. The CDR3 nucleotides are TGTGCCAGCAGCCTCCCCCAAGAGACCCAGTACTTC.

The chain has TRBV5-1 and TRBJ2-7; 12 bases match TRBD2. V lost 1 base to trimming and J lost 2 bases; unmatched junction nucleotides: 4. Germline CDR1 SGHRS, CDR2 YFSETQ. The CDR3 runs 16 residues. CDR3 sequence reads: CASSLSLAGGPYEQYF. The CDR3 nucleotides read TGCGCCAGCAGCTTGTCCCTAGCGGGAGGGCCCTACGAGCAGTACTTC.

The CDR3 nucleotides are TGTGCCAGCAAACGGGGACACGGCACTGAAGCTTTCTTT. This codes for CASKRGHGTEAFF. This sequence joins TRBV6-1 and TRBJ1-1; weak D call: TRBD1 (6 bases). Deletions cut 7 bases from V and 4 bases from J, with 13 bases between. The CDR3 has 13 amino acids. Germline assignment: CDR1 MNHNS and CDR2 SASEGT.

V and J are TRBV7-8 and TRBJ2-5; possible D gene TRBD1, 6 bases. V was trimmed by 4 bases and J by 5 bases, leaving 14 bases between them. The length of the CDR3 is 14 residues. Germline CDR1 and CDR2: SGHVS and FQNEAQ. CDR3 residues: CASSSQGTWETQYF. DNA for the CDR3: TGTGCCAGCAGCTCCCAGGGGACGTGGGAGACCCAGTACTTC. The full variable domain, in which reference TRBV7-8 and TRBJ2-5 provide the parts outside the CDR3, is GAGVSQSPRYKVAKRGQDVALRCDPISGHVSLFWYQQALGQGPEFLTYFQNEAQLDKSGLPSDRFFAERPEGSVSTLKIQRTQQEDSAVYLCASSSQGTWETQYFGPGTRLLVL.

The chain uses TRBV6-6 and TRBJ1-1, with 7 bases identical to TRBD1. Germline V gives CDR1 MNHNY, CDR2 SVGAGI (reference sequence). This CDR3 is 15 amino acids long. Trimming removed 0 bases from V and 8 bases from J; junction bases left unmatched: 9. CDR3 residues: CASSYSRKGGGEAFF. Here the CDR3 DNA reads TGTGCCAGCAGTTACTCGAGAAAGGGAGGGGGCGAAGCTTTCTTT.

The chain recombines TRBV18 with TRBJ2-7, with 11 bases identical to TRBD2. Germline V gives CDR1 KGHSH, CDR2 LQKENI. V lost 5 bases and J lost 1; bases outside the gene matches: 1. The CDR3 has 14 amino acids. The CDR3 DNA follows: TGTGCCAGCTCATCTAGCGGGGGGTCCTACGAGCAGTACTTC. Its protein product is CASSSSGGSYEQYF.

The V call is TRBV28, the J call TRBJ2-7, with D perhaps matching TRBD1 (6 bases). The germline gives CDR1 MDHEN, CDR2 SYDVKM. The CDR3 is 14 amino acids. With 2 bases removed from V and 3 bases from J, the gap between germline ends came to 11 bases. For the CDR3, the DNA is TGTGCCAGCAGTTTACCCCAGGGGAACTACGAGCAGTACTTC. It codes for CASSLPQGNYEQYF.

Only one count was recorded for this clone. J is TRBJ2-3 and V is TRBV6-1; no definite D call. Germline V gene data show CDR1 as MNHNS and CDR2 as SASEGT. Trimming removed 4 bases at V and 2 bases at J, with 7 bases between. The CDR3 contains 13 residues. The CDR3 sequence is CASSVLSTDTQYF. CDR3 nucleotides: TGTGCCAGCAGTGTATTGTCCACAGATACGCAGTATTTT.

This sequence joins TRBV10-3 and TRBJ2-7; D may be TRBD1 (7 bases). The CDR3 loop spans 13 amino acids. Trimming pared 2 bases from V and 5 bases from J, leaving 10 bases between. Germline CDR1 reads ENHRY; CDR2 reads SYGVKD. The CDR3 DNA sequence: TGTGCCATCAGTGAGGGCAGGGGGGACGAGCAGTACTTC. It translates to CAISEGRGDEQYF.

The chain joins TRBV19 to TRBJ1-1; 7 bases agree with TRBD1. CDR3 length: 13 amino acids. The germline V gene encodes CDR1 LNHDA and CDR2 SQIVND (reference sequence). V gave up 6 bases and J gave up 6 bases; unmatched junction bases: 7. The chain's CDR3 is CASRPQGYPEAFF. CDR3 nucleotide sequence: TGTGCCAGTAGACCACAGGGGTACCCTGAAGCTTTCTTT.

This clone was recorded only once. This chain connects TRBV28 to TRBJ2-7, with D possibly being TRBD1 or TRBD2 (6 bases each). This CDR3 is 15 amino acids long. With 4 bases removed from V and 5 bases from J, the gap between germline ends came to 18 bases. Per germline, CDR1 MDHEN and CDR2 SYDVKM. The CDR3 sequence is CASSSLRGGIDEQYF. CDR3 in DNA: TGTGCCAGCAGTTCCCTCCGAGGGGGGATCGACGAGCAGTACTTC.

V is TRBV19 and J is TRBJ2-2; 7 positions agree with TRBD1. Germline V gives CDR1 LNHDA, CDR2 SQIVND (reference sequence). Unmatched junction bases numbered 7, after V lost 6 bases and J lost 6 bases. This CDR3 is 14 amino acids long. This CDR3 is CASRNDRVAGELFF. The CDR3 nucleotides are TGTGCCAGTAGGAATGACAGGGTGGCCGGGGAGCTGTTTTTT.

The rearrangement joins TRBV18 to TRBJ2-3, with no clear D. The CDR3 extends over 14 amino acids. V lost 1 base and J lost 4, with 9 bases in between. Germline V CDR1 and CDR2: KGHSH, LQKENI. This CDR3 is CASSPQVRPDTQYF. The CDR3 DNA reads as TGTGCCAGCTCACCACAAGTTCGTCCAGATACGCAGTATTTT.

This rearrangement joins TRBV6-1 to TRBJ2-7, with D perhaps matching TRBD2 (6 bases). The germline V and J ends were trimmed by 7 bases and 0 bases, with 10 bases remaining between them. This CDR3 has 13 residues. CDR1 is MNHNS and CDR2 is SASEGT in the germline V gene. The CDR3 nucleotides are TGTGCCAGCACCGGGGGAGCCTCCTACGAGCAGTACTTC. This translates into CASTGGASYEQYF.

J is TRBJ2-2 and V is TRBV19; a weak D match, TRBD2 (7 bases). CDR1 and CDR2 (germline): LNHDA, SQIVND (reference sequence). V shed 0 bases and J shed 2 bases, with 10 bases lying between them. The CDR3 totals 16 residues. CDR3 nucleotides: TGTGCCAGTAGTATAGAGAGCGGGACAAACACCGGGGAGCTGTTTTTT. As protein: CASSIESGTNTGELFF.

CDR3 sequence reads: CASSRSGRFSYNEQFF. The CDR3 nucleotides read TGTGCCAGCAGTCGTAGCGGGAGGTTCTCCTACAATGAGCAGTTCTTC. The rearrangement links TRBV27 to TRBJ2-1; 10 bases map to TRBD2. Looked up from germline, CDR1 is MNHEY and CDR2 is SMNVEV (reference sequence). CDR3 size: 16 residues. J gave up 0 bases and V 5 bases, and 4 bases lay outside the gene matches.

The chain employs TRBV6-1 and TRBJ1-2; tentatively, D is TRBD1 (6 bases). The length of the CDR3 is 16 residues. In germline, CDR1 is MNHNS, CDR2 SASEGT. V was cut by 4 bases and J by 4 bases, with 19 bases left in between. The CDR3 sequence is CASSVGGRQGPYGYTF. DNA for the CDR3: TGTGCCAGCAGTGTGGGGGGGCGCCAAGGGCCCTATGGCTACACCTTC.

The chain uses TRBV5-1 and TRBJ2-1; no clear D. The CDR3 spans 15 residues. Trimming shortened V by 0 bases and J by 8 bases, and 15 bases separated the two germline ends. Germline V gene lookup returns CDR1 SGHRS and CDR2 YFSETQ. In DNA, the CDR3 is TGCGCCAGCAGCTTGGGTTACTCTCTGGTGGATGAGCAGTTCTTC. It encodes CASSLGYSLVDEQFF. The whole variable domain, filled in from reference TRBV5-1 and TRBJ2-1, reads KAGVTQTPRYLIKTRGQQVTLSCSPISGHRSVSWYQQTPGQGLQFLFEYFSETQRNKGNFPGRFSGRQFSNSRSEMNVSTLELGDSALYLCASSLGYSLVDEQFFGPGTRLTVL.

The chain couples TRBV28 to TRBJ2-5; 7 bases fit TRBD2. V lost 2 bases, J lost 5 bases, and 14 bases stayed unmatched. Germline CDR1 is MDHEN and CDR2 is SYDVKM. This CDR3 is 17 amino acids long. The CDR3: CASSLKSWGGRWETQYF. The CDR3 DNA is TGTGCCAGCAGTTTAAAGAGTTGGGGGGGACGATGGGAGACCCAGTACTTC.

This chain connects TRBV27 to TRBJ2-2, with TRBD2 matching over 7 bases. The CDR3 spans 16 residues. V trimming: 5 bases; J trimming: 4 bases; junction bases outside the gene matches: 10. Per the germline V gene, CDR1 is MNHEY and CDR2 is SMNVEV (reference sequence). The CDR3 DNA is TGTGCCAGCAGTACGCTAGCGGCCTCCACCACCGGGGAGCTGTTTTTT. Protein: CASSTLAASTTGELFF.

CDR3 residues: CASSHWSRGRGEQYF. Here the CDR3 DNA reads TGTGCCAGCAGCCACTGGTCCCGGGGACGGGGGGAGCAGTACTTC. The J gene is TRBJ2-7, the V gene TRBV6-1, with D perhaps matching TRBD2 (6 bases). Trimming stripped 6 bases from V and 7 bases from J, with 22 bases between. This CDR3 region has 15 residues. Germline lookup yields CDR1 MNHNS and CDR2 SASEGT.

The DNA of the CDR3 is TGTGCCAGCACCACATTCCGACATAGCAATCAGCCCCAGCATTTT. This gives the protein CASTTFRHSNQPQHF. The rearrangement joins TRBV28 to TRBJ1-5; D gene ambiguous. The germline CDR1 and CDR2 sequences are MDHEN and SYDVKM. The ends were cut back, 7 bases at V and 0 bases at J, with 13 bases in the middle. The CDR3 has 15 residues.

The chain is built from TRBV6-1 and TRBJ2-6, with D uncertain. Germline V gene sequence: CDR1 MNHNS, CDR2 SASEGT. V was trimmed by 10 bases and J by 0 bases, leaving 10 bases between them. The length of the CDR3 is 14 residues. This chain's CDR3 is CATQFTSGANVLTF. As DNA, the CDR3 is TGTGCCACCCAGTTCACCTCTGGGGCCAACGTCCTGACTTTC.

The V call is TRBV6-1, the J call TRBJ2-7; TRBD1 aligns across 9 bases. The CDR3 totals 16 residues. The J segment lost 3 bases and the V segment lost 4 bases, leaving 10 bases of the junction unmatched. Germline values: CDR1 MNHNS, CDR2 SASEGT. Here the CDR3 reads CASSATNPTGGYEQYF. The CDR3 bases are TGTGCCAGCAGTGCAACAAATCCGACAGGGGGCTACGAGCAGTACTTC.

V is TRBV10-3 and J is TRBJ2-2; a weak D match, TRBD2 (6 bases). Trimming pared 3 bases from V and 5 bases from J, leaving 7 bases between. This CDR3 has 13 amino acids. The germline gives CDR1 ENHRY, CDR2 SYGVKD. This CDR3 reads CAISERETGELFF. The CDR3 nucleotides are TGTGCCATCAGTGAACGGGAGACCGGGGAGCTGTTTTTT.

V and J are TRBV6-6 and TRBJ1-2; D gene ambiguous. The CDR3 is 14 amino acids. The V end lost 0 bases, the J end lost 8 bases, and 13 bases lay between the germline ends. Germline lookup yields CDR1 MNHNY and CDR2 SVGAGI (reference sequence). The CDR3 loop reads CASSYSSRVGGYTF. Written as DNA, the CDR3 is TGTGCCAGCAGTTACTCTAGTAGGGTTGGAGGCTACACCTTC.

The chain combines TRBV6-1 with TRBJ1-1, with D uncertain. CDR3 length: 15 residues. V was pared by 5 bases and J by 6 bases, with 19 bases between. Germline CDR1 is MNHNS and CDR2 is SASEGT. The CDR3, as DNA: TGTGCCAGCAGTACCCGGGCCCTGGGAGGCGCTGAAGCTTTCTTT. This sequence encodes CASSTRALGGAEAFF.

V is TRBV5-1 and J is TRBJ1-1, with D possibly TRBD1 on 5 matching bases. Between the trimmed V and J ends, which lost 5 bases and 2 bases, there was a span of 16 bases. The CDR3 spans 15 residues. Per the germline V gene, CDR1 is SGHRS and CDR2 is YFSETQ. The CDR3 sequence is CASREGDSDNTEAFF. The DNA for the CDR3 is TGCGCCAGCAGGGAGGGCGACAGCGATAACACTGAAGCTTTCTTT.